The 21 T cell receptor beta chains given below trace back to one sample, sequenced in a study of T cell changes during pregnancy in multiple sclerosis. The protocol was immunoSEQ multiplex PCR, while the TCRdb copy is restricted to in-frame clones and leaves out a portion. The data contain about 34,000 clones, approximately 90% of them singletons. This sample comprised CD8+ T cells from peripheral blood mononuclear cells, obtained in the third trimester of pregnancy. Source of these receptors: a female donor with multiple sclerosis, enrolled in a pregnancy study.

The chain links TRBV4-3 to TRBJ2-7; D is ambiguous. This CDR3 has 15 residues. The germline V and J ends were trimmed by 0 bases and 2 bases, with 11 bases remaining between them. Germline V gene data show CDR1 as LGHNA and CDR2 as YSLEER. CDR3 DNA sequence: TGCGCCAGCAGCCAAGAAGATACCACGGCCTACGAGCAGTACTTC. Protein: CASSQEDTTAYEQYF.

The V and J genes are TRBV10-3 and TRBJ2-1, with 10 bases that match TRBD1. Germline V gene data show CDR1 as ENHRY and CDR2 as SYGVKD. CDR3 size: 13 residues. V lost 8 bases to trimming and J lost 5 bases; unmatched junction nucleotides: 3. The CDR3 region is CAIRGTGDNEQFF. The DNA of the CDR3 is TGTGCCATCCGGGGGACAGGGGACAATGAGCAGTTCTTC.

This clone was observed a handful of times. This sequence joins TRBV6-1 and TRBJ1-4; 9 bases are shared with TRBD1. The CDR3 sequence is 15 residues long. V lost 6 bases to trimming and J lost 6 bases; unmatched junction nucleotides: 8. Per the germline V gene, CDR1 is MNHNS and CDR2 is SASEGT. The CDR3 DNA follows: TGTGCCAGCAGCACGGGACAGGGAGGGCATGAAAAACTGTTTTTT. Amino acid sequence: CASSTGQGGHEKLFF.

V usage is TRBV4-2 and J usage is TRBJ1-2; D is perhaps TRBD1 (6 bases). Trimming cost V 4 bases and J 3 bases, with 15 bases left between them. The CDR3 totals 15 residues. CDR1 is LGHNA and CDR2 is YNFKEQ in the germline V gene. CDR3 sequence reads: CASSLIPGADYGYTF. CDR3 bases: TGTGCCAGCAGCCTCATCCCAGGGGCTGACTATGGCTACACCTTC.

This sequence joins TRBV29-1 and TRBJ1-2; perhaps TRBD1 as D (5 bases). This CDR3 has 15 residues. The V and J ends lost 1 base and 0 bases respectively, with 12 bases between them. CDR1 is SQVTM and CDR2 is ANQGSEA in the germline V gene. The CDR3 is CSVEAAGLANYGYTF. The CDR3 DNA follows: TGCAGCGTTGAAGCGGCGGGGCTAGCTAACTATGGCTACACCTTC.

The gene calls are TRBV7-3 and TRBJ2-1; tentatively, D is TRBD2 (5 bases). The V and J ends lost 8 bases and 9 bases respectively, with 11 bases between them. This CDR3 comprises 11 residues. Germline-derived CDR1 and CDR2 are SGHTA and FQGTGA. The CDR3 loop is CASQEEGEQFF. The CDR3 DNA is TGTGCCAGCCAGGAAGAGGGTGAGCAGTTCTTC.

The chain joins TRBV25-1 to TRBJ2-1; 9 bases match TRBD2. Trimming took 2 bases from V and 3 from J; bases not matched to a gene: 11. This CDR3 is built from 18 residues. Germline V gives CDR1 MGHDK, CDR2 SYGVNS. The CDR3 sequence: CASSEGPLAGPFYNEQFF. DNA for the CDR3: TGTGCCAGCAGTGAAGGTCCCCTAGCGGGGCCTTTCTACAATGAGCAGTTCTTC.

This clone has just a few counts. The gene calls are TRBV6-4 and TRBJ2-2; a weak D match, TRBD1 (5 bases). Germline loops: CDR1 MRHNA, CDR2 SNTAGT. The germline V and J ends were trimmed by 2 bases and 5 bases, with 12 bases remaining between them. The CDR3 length is 15 residues. The CDR3 nucleotides read TGTGCCAGCAGTGACGGGGCTGGGGATACCGGGGAGCTGTTTTTT. Translated, it gives CASSDGAGDTGELFF.

This clone was detected only once. The chain employs TRBV29-1 and TRBJ1-1, with a tentative D call TRBD1 (6 bases). The germline CDR1 and CDR2 sequences are SQVTM and ANQGSEA. The CDR3 length is 11 residues. Trimming shortened V by 8 bases and J by 8 bases, and 15 bases separated the two germline ends. As DNA, the CDR3 is TGCAGCTTCTACAGGGAGGGAGAAGCTTTCTTT. Its translation: CSFYREGEAFF. Full variable domain (missing parts from reference TRBV29-1 and TRBJ1-1): SAVISQKPSRDICQRGTSLTIQCQVDSQVTMMFWYRQQPGQSLTLIATANQGSEATYESGFVIDKFPISRPNLTFSTLTVSNMSPEDSSIYLCSFYREGEAFFGQGTRLTVV.

The chain couples TRBV27 to TRBJ2-1; perhaps TRBD2 as D (5 bases). V lost 5 bases and J lost 5, with 13 bases in between. This CDR3 has 14 amino acids. CDR1 and CDR2 (germline): MNHEY, SMNVEV (reference sequence). CDR3 in amino acids: CASSIETTNNEQFF. The CDR3 region has the DNA TGTGCCAGCAGTATCGAGACTACTAACAATGAGCAGTTCTTC.

The chain employs TRBV5-6 and TRBJ2-3; D is perhaps TRBD2 (5 bases). The CDR3 sequence is 14 residues long. The V end was cut by 4 bases, the J end by 9 bases, with 18 bases between. Germline V gives CDR1 SGHDT, CDR2 YYEEEE. The CDR3 DNA is TGTGCCAGCAGCCCCCCGGGGAGCATGGGAACGCAGTATTTT. Its protein is CASSPPGSMGTQYF.

The genes are TRBV9 and TRBJ2-3; 13 bases match TRBD2. This CDR3 contains 17 residues. Germline CDR1 and CDR2: SGDLS and YYNGEE. V shed 2 bases, J shed 2 bases, and the junction held 5 bases outside the gene matches. The CDR3 region is CASSVTGLAGTTDTQYF. The CDR3 DNA sequence: TGTGCCAGCAGCGTTACGGGACTAGCGGGGACCACAGATACGCAGTATTTT.

V usage is TRBV5-8 and J usage is TRBJ2-7, with 8 bases that match TRBD1. The germline CDR1 and CDR2 sequences are SGHTS and YDEGEE. The CDR3 is 15 amino acids. V trimming: 3 bases; J trimming: 3 bases; junction bases outside the gene matches: 8. This CDR3 is CASSSPGTGHYEQYF. The CDR3 nucleotides are TGTGCCAGCAGCTCCCCAGGGACAGGTCACTACGAGCAGTACTTC.

This sequence joins TRBV9 and TRBJ1-2, with 10 bases fitting TRBD1. The germline gives CDR1 SGDLS, CDR2 YYNGEE. After removal of 4 bases from V and 0 bases from J, the junction contained 6 bases not matched to a gene. CDR3 length: 16 residues. CDR3 coding DNA: TGTGCCAGCAGCCCACGGACAGGGGGTTCTAACTATGGCTACACCTTC. This encodes CASSPRTGGSNYGYTF.

The V and J genes are TRBV19 and TRBJ1-3; D may be TRBD1 (6 bases). Between the trimmed V and J ends, which lost 9 bases and 4 bases, there was a span of 22 bases. The CDR3 sequence is 16 residues long. In germline, CDR1 is LNHDA, CDR2 SQIVND (reference sequence). CDR3 bases: TGTGCCAGCCGAAAAGGGTGGGCAGGGGTAGGAAACACCATATATTTT. Protein sequence: CASRKGWAGVGNTIYF. The full variable domain, completed using reference TRBV19 and TRBJ1-3, is DGGITQSPKYLFRKEGQNVTLSCEQNLNHDAMYWYRQDPGQGLRLIYYSQIVNDFQKGDIAEGYSVSREKKESFPLTVTSAQKNPTAFYLCASRKGWAGVGNTIYFGEGSWLTVV.

This clone was observed once. V is TRBV4-3 and J is TRBJ1-5; no clear D. The CDR3 has 13 residues. V dropped 0 bases and J dropped 4 bases, with 4 bases sitting between them. From germline, CDR1 is LGHNA and CDR2 YSLEER. The CDR3 region is CASSQDPNQPQHF. In DNA form, the CDR3 reads TGCGCCAGCAGCCAAGATCCGAATCAGCCCCAGCATTTT.

This clone was seen a single time. The V gene is TRBV5-5, the J gene TRBJ2-5; 10 nucleotides agree with TRBD2. Per the germline V gene, CDR1 is SGHKS and CDR2 is YYEKEE (reference sequence). The CDR3 runs 15 residues. V gave up 1 base and J gave up 5 bases; unmatched junction bases: 5. The chain's CDR3 is CASSLSGGARETQYF. For the CDR3, the DNA is TGTGCCAGCAGCTTGAGCGGGGGGGCCCGGGAGACCCAGTACTTC.

The CDR3 loop reads CASSYSTSGGTYEQYF. CDR3 nucleotide sequence: TGTGCCAGCAGTTATTCCACTAGCGGGGGAACCTACGAGCAGTACTTC. The rearrangement joins TRBV6-5 to TRBJ2-7; TRBD2 agrees at 11 bases. The CDR3 is 16 amino acids. Germline V gives CDR1 MNHEY, CDR2 SVGAGI. After removal of 3 bases from V and 2 bases from J, the junction contained 6 bases not matched to a gene.

V and J are TRBV13 and TRBJ2-2, with 8 nucleotides matching TRBD1. Germline V gene sequence: CDR1 PRHDT, CDR2 FYEKMQ (reference sequence). V shed 8 bases and J 6 bases; nucleotides not matched to a gene: 8. The CDR3 is 14 amino acids. As DNA, the CDR3 is TGTGCCAGCCAGCAGGACAGGGTCGCCGGGGAGCTGTTTTTT. This sequence encodes CASQQDRVAGELFF.

This chain joins TRBV7-2 and TRBJ1-2; 9 bases are shared with TRBD1. V was pared by 3 bases and J by 13 bases, with 12 bases of the junction left unmatched. Germline loops: CDR1 SGHTA, CDR2 FQGNSA. The CDR3 length is 14 residues. The CDR3 coding sequence is TGTGCCAGCAGCTTTACAGGGGGCCAGAACTTCGGCACCTTC. It codes for CASSFTGGQNFGTF.

By sample share, this clone is medium-sized. The J gene is TRBJ2-3, the V gene TRBV6-4; TRBD2 matches at 9 bases. The length of the CDR3 is 15 residues. The ends lost 4 bases at V and 5 bases at J; junction bases unmatched: 7. Germline V CDR1 and CDR2: MRHNA, SNTAGT. This CDR3 reads CASSAAGGQGDTQYF. For the CDR3, the DNA is TGTGCCAGCAGTGCCGCGGGGGGGCAGGGAGATACGCAGTATTTT.